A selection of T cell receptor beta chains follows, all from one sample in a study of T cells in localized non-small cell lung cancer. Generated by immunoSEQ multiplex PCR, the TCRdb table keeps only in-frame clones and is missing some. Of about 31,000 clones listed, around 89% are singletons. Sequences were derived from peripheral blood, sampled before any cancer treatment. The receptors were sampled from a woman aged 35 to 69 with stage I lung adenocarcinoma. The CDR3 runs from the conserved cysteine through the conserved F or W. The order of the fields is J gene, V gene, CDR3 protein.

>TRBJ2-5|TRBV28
CASSSNRDRGETQYF
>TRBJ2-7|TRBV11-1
CASSLAQGAAYEQYF
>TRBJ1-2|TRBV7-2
CASSTGTDYGYTF
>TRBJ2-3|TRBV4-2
CASSQVKATGGPDTQYF
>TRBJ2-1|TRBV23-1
CASSQSWNRNNEQFF
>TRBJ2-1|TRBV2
CASRRTESNEQFF
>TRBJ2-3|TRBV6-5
CASSYSMSSTDTQYF
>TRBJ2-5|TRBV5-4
CASRGQGSLQETQYF
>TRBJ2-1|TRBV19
CASSRTSGDLYNEQFF
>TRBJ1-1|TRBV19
CASRQGLWTEAFF
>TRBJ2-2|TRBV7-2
CASSLGLALGGELFF
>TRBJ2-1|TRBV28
CASSFRLAGGHEQFF
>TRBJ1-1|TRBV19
CASRDVWVVGNTEAFF
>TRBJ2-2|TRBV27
CASSSFANTGELFF
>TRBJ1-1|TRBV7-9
CASSLVRLTEAFF
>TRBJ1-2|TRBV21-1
CASSQRGSRTVFYGYTF
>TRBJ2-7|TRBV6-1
CASSHELTYEQYF
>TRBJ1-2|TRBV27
CASSLNPREYGYTF
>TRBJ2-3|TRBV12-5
CASGVSNTDTQYF
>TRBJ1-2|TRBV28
CASSRRGYGYTF
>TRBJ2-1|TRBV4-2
CASSQDRGRGEQFF
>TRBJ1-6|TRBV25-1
CASSGYRAPSPLHF
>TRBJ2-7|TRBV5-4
CASSSILRQESSYEQYF
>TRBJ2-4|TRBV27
CASSRRGPPAKNIQYF
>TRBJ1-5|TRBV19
CASSMPGHAGNQPQHF
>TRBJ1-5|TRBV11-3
CASTRRGSSNQPQHF
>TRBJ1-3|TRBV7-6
CASSLAPPASVSGNTIYF
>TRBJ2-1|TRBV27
CASSPRALSNEQFF
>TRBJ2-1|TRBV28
CASSSPRGRGTYNEQFF
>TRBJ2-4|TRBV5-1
CASSLGSRALAKNIQYF
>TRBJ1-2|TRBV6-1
CASTSGQGFSYGYTF
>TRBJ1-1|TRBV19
CASTGLTEAFF
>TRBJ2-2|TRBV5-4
CASGRLDDTGELFF
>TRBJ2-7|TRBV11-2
CASSLRTRGSDEQYF
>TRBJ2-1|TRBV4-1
CASSQTSSYNEQFF
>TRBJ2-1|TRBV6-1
CASRTGSILYNEQFF
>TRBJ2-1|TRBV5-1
CASSLRTGWFF
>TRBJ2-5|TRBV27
CASSRREGRETQYF